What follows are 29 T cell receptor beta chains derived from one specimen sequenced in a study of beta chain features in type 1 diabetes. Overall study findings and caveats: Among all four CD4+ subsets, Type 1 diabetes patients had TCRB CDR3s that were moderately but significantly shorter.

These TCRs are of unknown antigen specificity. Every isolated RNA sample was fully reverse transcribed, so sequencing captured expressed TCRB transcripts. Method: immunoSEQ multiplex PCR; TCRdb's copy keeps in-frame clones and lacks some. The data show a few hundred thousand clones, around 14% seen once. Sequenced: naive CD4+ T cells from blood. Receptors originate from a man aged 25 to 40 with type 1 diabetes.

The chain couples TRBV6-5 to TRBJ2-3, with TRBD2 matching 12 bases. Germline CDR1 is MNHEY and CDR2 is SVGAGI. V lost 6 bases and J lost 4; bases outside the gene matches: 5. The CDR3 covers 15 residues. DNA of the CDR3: TGTGCCAGCAGCCTAGCGGGAGGGCTCGCAGATACGCAGTATTTT. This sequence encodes CASSLAGGLADTQYF.

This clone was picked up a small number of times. The CDR3 is CASSPGLGANVLTF. The CDR3 DNA is TGTGCCAGCTCACCAGGGCTAGGGGCCAACGTCCTGACTTTC. This chain uses TRBV18 with TRBJ2-6; no firm D call. Germline CDR1 KGHSH, CDR2 LQKENI. The V gene lost 2 bases and the J gene lost 4 bases, with 6 bases spanning the gap. The CDR3 length is 14 residues.

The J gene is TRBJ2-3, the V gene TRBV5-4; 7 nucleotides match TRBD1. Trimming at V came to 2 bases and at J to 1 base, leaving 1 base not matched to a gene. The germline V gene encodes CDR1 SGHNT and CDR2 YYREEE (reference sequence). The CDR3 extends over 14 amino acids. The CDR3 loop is CASSFGQGTDTQYF. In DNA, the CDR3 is TGTGCCAGCAGCTTCGGACAGGGCACAGATACGCAGTATTTT.

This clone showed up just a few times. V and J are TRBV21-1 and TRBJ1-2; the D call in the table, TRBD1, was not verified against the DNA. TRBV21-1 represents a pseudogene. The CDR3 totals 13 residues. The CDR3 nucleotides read TGTGCCAGCAGCTTCCCGGGACAGCGAGAATACACCTTC. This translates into CASSFPGQREYTF.

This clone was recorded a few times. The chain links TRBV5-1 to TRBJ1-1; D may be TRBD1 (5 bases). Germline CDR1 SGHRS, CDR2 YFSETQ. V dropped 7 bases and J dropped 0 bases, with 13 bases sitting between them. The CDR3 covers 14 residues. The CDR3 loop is CASFREGMNTEAFF. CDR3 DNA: TGCGCCAGCTTCAGGGAGGGCATGAACACTGAAGCTTTCTTT.

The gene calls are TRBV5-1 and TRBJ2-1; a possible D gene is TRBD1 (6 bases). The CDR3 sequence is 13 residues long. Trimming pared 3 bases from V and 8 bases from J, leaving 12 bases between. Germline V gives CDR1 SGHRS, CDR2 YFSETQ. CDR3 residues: CASSSRTGYEQFF. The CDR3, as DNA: TGCGCCAGCAGCTCTCGAACAGGGTATGAGCAGTTCTTC.

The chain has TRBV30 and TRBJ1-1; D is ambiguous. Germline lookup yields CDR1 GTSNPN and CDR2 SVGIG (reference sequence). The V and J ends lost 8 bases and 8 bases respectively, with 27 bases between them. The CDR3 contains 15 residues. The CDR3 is CAMDGPFYRGSEAFF. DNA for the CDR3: TGTGCCATGGACGGTCCGTTTTATCGGGGTTCGGAAGCTTTCTTT.

CDR3 DNA: TGCGCCAGCAGACCTACAGGGATGGGCGACGAGCAGTACTTC. Its translation: CASRPTGMGDEQYF. The chain recombines TRBV5-1 with TRBJ2-7; possible D gene TRBD1, 6 bases. Trimming removed 5 bases at V and 5 bases at J, with 17 bases between. CDR1 and CDR2 from the germline V gene are SGHRS and YFSETQ. This CDR3 comprises 14 residues. Looking up the rest from reference TRBV5-1 and TRBJ2-7 gives the full variable domain: KAGVTQTPRYLIKTRGQQVTLSCSPISGHRSVSWYQQTPGQGLQFLFEYFSETQRNKGNFPGRFSGRQFSNSRSEMNVSTLELGDSALYLCASRPTGMGDEQYFGPGTRLTVT.

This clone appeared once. This CDR3 is CASSSEGTSINTGELFF. Here the CDR3 DNA reads TGTGCCAGCAGCTCGGAGGGGACTAGCATTAACACCGGGGAGCTGTTTTTT. This rearrangement joins TRBV7-9 to TRBJ2-2, with 9 bases identical to TRBD2. The V segment lost 4 bases and the J segment 2 bases; nucleotides outside the gene matches: 8. Germline CDR1 reads SEHNR; CDR2 reads FQNEAQ (reference sequence). This CDR3 has 17 amino acids. Using reference TRBV7-9 and TRBJ2-2 for the parts outside the CDR3, the full variable domain is DTGVSQNPRHKITKRGQNVTFRCDPISEHNRLYWYRQTLGQGPEFLTYFQNEAQLEKSRLLSDRFSAERPKGSFSTLEIQRTEQGDSAMYLCASSSEGTSINTGELFFGEGSRLTVL.

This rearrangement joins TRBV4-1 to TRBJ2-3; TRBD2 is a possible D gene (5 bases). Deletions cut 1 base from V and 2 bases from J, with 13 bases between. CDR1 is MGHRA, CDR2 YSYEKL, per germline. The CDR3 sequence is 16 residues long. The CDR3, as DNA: TGCGCCAGCAGCCAAGCGGTACAACTAGACACAGATACGCAGTATTTT. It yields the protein CASSQAVQLDTDTQYF.

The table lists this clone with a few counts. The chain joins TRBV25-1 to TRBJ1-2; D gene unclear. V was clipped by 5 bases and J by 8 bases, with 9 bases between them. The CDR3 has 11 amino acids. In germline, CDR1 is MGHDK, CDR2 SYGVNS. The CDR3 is CASSPGVGYTF. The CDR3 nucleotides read TGTGCCAGCAGTCCCGGGGTCGGCTACACCTTC.

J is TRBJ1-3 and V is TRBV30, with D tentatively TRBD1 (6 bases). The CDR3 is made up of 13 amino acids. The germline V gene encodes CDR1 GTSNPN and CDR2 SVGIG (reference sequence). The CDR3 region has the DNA TGTGCTTCACAGGGTAACTCTGGAAACACCATATATTTT. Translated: CASQGNSGNTIYF. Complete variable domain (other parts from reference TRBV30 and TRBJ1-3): SQTIHQWPATLVQPVGSPLSLECTVEGTSNPNLYWYRQAAGRGLQLLFYSVGIGQISSEVPQNLSASRPQDRQFILSSKKLLLSDSGFYLCASQGNSGNTIYFGEGSWLTVV.

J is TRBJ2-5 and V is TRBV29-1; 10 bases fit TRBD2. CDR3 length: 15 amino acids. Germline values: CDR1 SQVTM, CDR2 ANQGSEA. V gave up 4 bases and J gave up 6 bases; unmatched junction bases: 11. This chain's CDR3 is CSVATLAGAFQTQYF. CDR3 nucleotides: TGCAGCGTTGCAACCCTAGCGGGAGCCTTTCAGACCCAGTACTTC.

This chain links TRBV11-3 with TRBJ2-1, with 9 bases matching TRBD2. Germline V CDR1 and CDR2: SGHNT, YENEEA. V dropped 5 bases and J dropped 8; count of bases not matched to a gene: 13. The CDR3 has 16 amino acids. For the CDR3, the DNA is TGTGCCAGCAGCCCGTCGGGTAGCGGGAGAAACCATGAGCAGTTCTTC. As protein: CASSPSGSGRNHEQFF.

This CDR3 is CASSSAGGSSYEQYF. In nucleotides, the CDR3 is TGTGCCAGCTCAAGCGCGGGGGGCAGCTCCTACGAGCAGTACTTC. The chain couples TRBV6-5 to TRBJ2-7, with 8 bases aligning to TRBD2. With 8 bases clipped from V and 0 bases from J, the junction kept 9 bases outside the gene matches. The CDR3 is 15 amino acids. The germline V gene has CDR1 MNHEY and CDR2 SVGAGI.

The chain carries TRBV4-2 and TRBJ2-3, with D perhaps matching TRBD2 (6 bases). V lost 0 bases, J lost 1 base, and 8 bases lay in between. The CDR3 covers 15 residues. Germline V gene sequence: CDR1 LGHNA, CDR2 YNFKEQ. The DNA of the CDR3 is TGTGCCAGCAGCCAAGAACTAGCAGGCACAGATACGCAGTATTTT. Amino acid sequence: CASSQELAGTDTQYF.

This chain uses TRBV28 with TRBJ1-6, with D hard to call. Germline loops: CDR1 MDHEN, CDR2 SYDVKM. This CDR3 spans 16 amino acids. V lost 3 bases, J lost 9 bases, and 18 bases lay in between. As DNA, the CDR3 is TGTGCCAGCAGTTTGGGTTCAAACCCAGGCTTTTCACCCCTCCACTTT. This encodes CASSLGSNPGFSPLHF.

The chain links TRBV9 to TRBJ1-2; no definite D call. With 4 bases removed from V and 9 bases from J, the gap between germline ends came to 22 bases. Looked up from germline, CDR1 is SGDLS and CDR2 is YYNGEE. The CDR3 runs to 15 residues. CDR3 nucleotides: TGTGCCAGCAGCCCCCCCGGAAGGCAGGACTTGAGCTACACCTTC. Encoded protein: CASSPPGRQDLSYTF.

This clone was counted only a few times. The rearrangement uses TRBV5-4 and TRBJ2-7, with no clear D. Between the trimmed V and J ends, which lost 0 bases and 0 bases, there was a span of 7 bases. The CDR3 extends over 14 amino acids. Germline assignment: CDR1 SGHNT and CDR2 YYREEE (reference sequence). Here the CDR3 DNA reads TGTGCCAGCAGCTTGGGAAGCTCCTCCTACGAGCAGTACTTC. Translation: CASSLGSSSYEQYF.

The CDR3 reads CSASREDGYTF. DNA for the CDR3: TGCAGTGCTTCACGGGAGGATGGCTACACCTTC. The chain employs TRBV20-1 and TRBJ1-2; D remains unclear. The CDR3 has 11 amino acids. Trimming took 5 bases from V and 6 from J, leaving 10 bases between them. Germline assignment: CDR1 DFQATT and CDR2 SNEGSKA (reference sequence).

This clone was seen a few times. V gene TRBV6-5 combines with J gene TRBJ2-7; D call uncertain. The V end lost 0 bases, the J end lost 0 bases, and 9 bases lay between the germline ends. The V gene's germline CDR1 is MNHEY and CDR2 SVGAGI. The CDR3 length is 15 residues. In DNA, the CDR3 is TGTGCCAGCAGTTACTCGGCCGTATCCTCCTACGAGCAGTACTTC. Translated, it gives CASSYSAVSSYEQYF.

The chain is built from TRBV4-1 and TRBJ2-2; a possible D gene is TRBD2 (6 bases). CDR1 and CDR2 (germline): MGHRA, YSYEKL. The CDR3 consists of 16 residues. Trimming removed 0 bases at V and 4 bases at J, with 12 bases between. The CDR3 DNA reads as TGCGCCAGCAGCCAAGATTCAGGGAGGTTCACCGGGGAGCTGTTTTTT. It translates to CASSQDSGRFTGELFF.

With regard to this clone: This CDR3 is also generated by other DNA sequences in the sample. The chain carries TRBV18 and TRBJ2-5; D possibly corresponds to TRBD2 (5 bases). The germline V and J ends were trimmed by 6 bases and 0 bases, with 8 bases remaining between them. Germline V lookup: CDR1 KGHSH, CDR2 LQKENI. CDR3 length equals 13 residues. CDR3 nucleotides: TGTGCCAGCTCCCCGGGGAACCAAGAGACCCAGTACTTC. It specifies CASSPGNQETQYF.

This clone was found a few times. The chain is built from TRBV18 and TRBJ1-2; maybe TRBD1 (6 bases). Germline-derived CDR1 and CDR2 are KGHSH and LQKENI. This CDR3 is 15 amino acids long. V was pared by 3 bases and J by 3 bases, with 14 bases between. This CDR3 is CASSPQGSLDYGYTF. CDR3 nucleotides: TGTGCCAGCTCACCCCAGGGGTCCCTCGACTATGGCTACACCTTC.

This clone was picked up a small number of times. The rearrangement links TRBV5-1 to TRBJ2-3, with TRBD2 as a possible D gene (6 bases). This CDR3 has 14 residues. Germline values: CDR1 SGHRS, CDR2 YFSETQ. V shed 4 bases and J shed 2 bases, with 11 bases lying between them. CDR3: CASSQGTLTDTQYF. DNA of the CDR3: TGCGCCAGCAGCCAAGGGACTCTCACAGATACGCAGTATTTT.

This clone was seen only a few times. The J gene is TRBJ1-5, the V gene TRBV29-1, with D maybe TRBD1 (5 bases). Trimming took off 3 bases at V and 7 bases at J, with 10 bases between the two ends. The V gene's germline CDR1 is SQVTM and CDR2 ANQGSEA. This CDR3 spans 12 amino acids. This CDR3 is CSVEDQGQPQHF. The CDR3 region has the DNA TGCAGCGTTGAGGATCAGGGCCAGCCCCAGCATTTT.

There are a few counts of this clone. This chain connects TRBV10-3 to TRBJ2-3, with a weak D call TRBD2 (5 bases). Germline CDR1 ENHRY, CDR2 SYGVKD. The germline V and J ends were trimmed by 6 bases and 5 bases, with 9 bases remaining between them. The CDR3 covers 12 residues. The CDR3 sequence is CAIRGSGDTQYF. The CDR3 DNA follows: TGTGCCATCAGGGGGAGTGGAGATACGCAGTATTTT.

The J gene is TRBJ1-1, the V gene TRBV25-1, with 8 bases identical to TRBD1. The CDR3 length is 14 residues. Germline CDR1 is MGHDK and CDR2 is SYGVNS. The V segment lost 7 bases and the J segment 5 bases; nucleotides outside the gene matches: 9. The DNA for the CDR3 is TGTGCCAGCACCTCCGGACAGGGCGGAACTGAAGCTTTCTTT. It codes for CASTSGQGGTEAFF.

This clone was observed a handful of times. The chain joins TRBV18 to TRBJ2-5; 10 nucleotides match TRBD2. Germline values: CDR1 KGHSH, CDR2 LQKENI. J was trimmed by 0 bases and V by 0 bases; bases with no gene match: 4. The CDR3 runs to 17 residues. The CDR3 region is CASSPPVAGGHQETQYF. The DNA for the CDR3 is TGTGCCAGCTCACCACCGGTAGCGGGGGGCCACCAAGAGACCCAGTACTTC.